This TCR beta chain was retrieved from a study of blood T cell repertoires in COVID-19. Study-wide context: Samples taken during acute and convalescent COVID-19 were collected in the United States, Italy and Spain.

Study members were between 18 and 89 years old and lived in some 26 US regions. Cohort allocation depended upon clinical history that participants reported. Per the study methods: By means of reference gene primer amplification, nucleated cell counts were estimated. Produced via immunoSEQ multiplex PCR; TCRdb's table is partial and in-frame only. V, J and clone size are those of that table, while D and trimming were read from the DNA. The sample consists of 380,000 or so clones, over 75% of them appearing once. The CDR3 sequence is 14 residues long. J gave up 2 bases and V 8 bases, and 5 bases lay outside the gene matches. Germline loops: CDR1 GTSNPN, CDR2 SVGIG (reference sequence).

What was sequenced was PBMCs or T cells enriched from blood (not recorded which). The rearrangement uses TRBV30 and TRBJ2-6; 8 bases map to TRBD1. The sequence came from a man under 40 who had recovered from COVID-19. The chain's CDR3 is CAAQTGAGANVLTF. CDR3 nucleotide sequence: TGTGCCGCCCAGACAGGGGCTGGGGCCAACGTCCTGACTTTC.